The clone carrying this TCR beta chain came up many times. Its antigen is not identified. This specimen comes from a study of T-cell reconstitution after alpha-beta-depleted transplantation in children. CDR3 length equals 14 residues. V was shortened by 7 bases and J by 2 bases, with 12 bases between the two germline ends. Germline V gene data show CDR1 as LNHDA and CDR2 as SQIVND (reference sequence). Library preparation (for TCRbeta) was performed with unique molecular identifiers. TCRdb processed the PCR reads anew with MiXCR; each CDR3 protein has one entry. The data contain 73,000 or so distinct CDR3 sequences, roughly 4.9% of them singletons. Findings and caveats of the study: Fresh T-cell production supplied most of the T-cell counts and diversity seen one year after transplant. Reportedly, roughly two months post-transplant, alpha-beta T cells arose from several hundred expanded graft clones.

The sample consisted of PBMCs, mostly from graft donor cells, taken 180 days after TCRalphabeta/CD19-depleted stem cell transplant. The chain combines TRBV19 with TRBJ1-5, with D hard to call. This TCR came from a boy younger than two who had a stem cell transplant for acute myeloid leukemia, so the T cells may come from the graft donor. For the CDR3, the DNA is TGTGCCAGTAACGCGGGCCACGGCAATCAGCCCCAGCATTTT. Translation: CASNAGHGNQPQHF.